This TCR beta chain was observed in a study of T cell repertoires in cytomegalovirus infection. TCRdb reprocessed the reads with MiXCR, giving one entry per CDR3 protein. The sample holds some 500,000 distinct CDR3 sequences, roughly 34% seen once. The CDR3 runs 15 residues. Trimming cost V 4 bases and J 1 base; bases outside gene matches: 5. The germline V gene has CDR1 SGHDT and CDR2 YYEEEE. On this clonotype: Its antigen remains unidentified.

This receptor was identified in a human donor in good health (CMV status not recorded). Some clones in this sample may be carry-over from other donors' samples. The sequences come from cultured PBMCs, collected from culture after CMV antigen stimulation. The V gene is TRBV5-6, the J gene TRBJ1-1, with 9 bases matching TRBD1. The CDR3, as DNA: TGTGCCAGCAGCCACAGGGGGCGTGGGAACACTGAAGCTTTCTTT. This encodes CASSHRGRGNTEAFF.